The 29 T cell receptor beta chains presented below share a single source sample, sequenced in a study of T cell responses to AZD1222 COVID-19 vaccine. Libraries were prepared by immunoSEQ multiplex PCR; TCRdb keeps only in-frame clonotypes and omits some of them. The table lists around 100,000 clones, 90% to 95% of them singletons. The sequenced sample was peripheral blood, obtained on day 0 of AZD1222 vaccination. Every receptor here comes from an adult in good health.

In its sample, this clone was seen once. This chain links TRBV12-3 or TRBV12-4 with TRBJ1-2; the D gene is possibly TRBD1 (6 bases). There are 13 residues in the CDR3. V was clipped by 3 bases and J by 6 bases, with 11 bases between them. In DNA, the CDR3 is TGTGCCAGCAGTTTTTCAGGGGAGGATGGCTACACCTTC. Amino acids: CASSFSGEDGYTF.

The chain combines TRBV18 with TRBJ1-5; D is unclear. Germline CDR1 and CDR2: KGHSH and LQKENI. The CDR3 is 13 residues long. Trimming pared 2 bases from V and 5 bases from J, leaving 7 bases between. The CDR3 loop is CASSPFGDQPQHF. The DNA for the CDR3 is TGTGCCAGCTCACCATTCGGTGATCAGCCCCAGCATTTT.

The chain carries TRBV4-2 and TRBJ1-2; D uncertain. The ends were cut back, 0 bases at V and 5 bases at J, with 19 bases in the middle. The V gene's germline CDR1 is LGHNA and CDR2 YNFKEQ. CDR3 size: 17 residues. CDR3 protein: CASSQEADLRPLYGYTF. The CDR3 nucleotides read TGTGCCAGCAGCCAAGAGGCAGACTTGAGGCCATTATATGGCTACACCTTC.

The chain recombines TRBV24-1 with TRBJ2-3; 10 nucleotides line up with TRBD1. The V gene end was trimmed by 7 bases and the J gene end by 7 bases; junction bases not matched to a gene: 4. This CDR3 has 13 amino acids. CDR1 is KGHDR, CDR2 SFDVKD, per germline. The CDR3 DNA is TGTGCCACCAGCGGACAGGGGGTTTATACGCAGTATTTT. Translation: CATSGQGVYTQYF.

The chain employs TRBV4-3 and TRBJ2-6; TRBD2 is a possible D gene (5 bases). V lost 0 bases, J lost 0 bases, and 6 bases lay in between. This CDR3 spans 16 amino acids. The germline gives CDR1 LGHNA, CDR2 YSLEER. CDR3 sequence: CASSQDAGSGANVLTF. The CDR3 nucleotides read TGCGCCAGCAGCCAAGATGCGGGCTCTGGGGCCAACGTCCTGACTTTC.

The chain employs TRBV6-5 and TRBJ1-1; 11 bases fit TRBD1. The CDR3 has 16 amino acids. Germline CDR1 is MNHEY and CDR2 is SVGAGI. The junction had 5 bases not matched to a gene; V was cut back by 0 bases and J by 5 bases. The CDR3 DNA follows: TGTGCCAGCAGTTACTCTCTAGGGACAGGGGGAACTGAAGCTTTCTTT. Its protein is CASSYSLGTGGTEAFF.

The chain is built from TRBV18 and TRBJ2-3, with TRBD1 identical over 10 bases. The CDR3 contains 15 residues. Germline assignment: CDR1 KGHSH and CDR2 LQKENI. J lost 6 bases, V lost 4 bases, and 7 bases had no gene match. The CDR3 bases are TGTGCCAGCTCACAGGGGACAGGGGATGTGGATACGCAGTATTTT. Encoded protein: CASSQGTGDVDTQYF.

The chain is built from TRBV30 and TRBJ1-5; D unclear. Trimming took 0 bases from V and 0 from J, leaving 6 bases between them. Germline V gene lookup returns CDR1 GTSNPN and CDR2 SVGIG (reference sequence). The length of the CDR3 is 14 residues. As DNA, the CDR3 is TGTGCCTGGAGTGTAGGGTATAGCAATCAGCCCCAGCATTTT. Its protein product is CAWSVGYSNQPQHF.

The V and J genes are TRBV6-5 and TRBJ1-4, with D unresolved. Germline V lookup: CDR1 MNHEY, CDR2 SVGAGI. With 3 bases removed from V and 3 bases from J, the gap between germline ends came to 8 bases. This CDR3 is 14 amino acids long. This chain's CDR3 is CASSYRGSNEKLFF. For the CDR3, the DNA is TGTGCCAGCAGTTATCGGGGATCTAATGAAAAACTGTTTTTT.

This sequence joins TRBV19 and TRBJ2-1; 11 nucleotides line up with TRBD2. Per germline, CDR1 LNHDA and CDR2 SQIVND (reference sequence). The CDR3 sequence is 16 residues long. The V gene end was trimmed by 4 bases and the J gene end by 7 bases; junction bases not matched to a gene: 9. Here the CDR3 reads CASSTQTSGKGNEQFF. CDR3 sequence (DNA): TGTGCCAGTAGTACGCAGACTAGCGGGAAAGGGAATGAGCAGTTCTTC.

V usage is TRBV7-9 and J usage is TRBJ1-5; the D gene is possibly TRBD1 (6 bases). CDR3 length equals 15 residues. Germline V CDR1 and CDR2: SEHNR, FQNEAQ (reference sequence). Trimming took 5 bases from V and 0 from J, leaving 11 bases between them. The CDR3 DNA reads as TGTGCCAGCAGCGATACAGGGTTTAGCAATCAGCCCCAGCATTTT. It codes for CASSDTGFSNQPQHF.

This clone was found once. The V call is TRBV4-1, the J call TRBJ2-7; D perhaps matches TRBD2 (5 bases). This CDR3 is 14 amino acids long. The V and J ends lost 1 base and 0 bases respectively, with 7 bases between them. The V gene's germline CDR1 is MGHRA and CDR2 YSYEKL. The CDR3 nucleotides are TGCGCCAGCAGCCAAGGGAGGTTCTCCTACGAGCAGTACTTC. Translating it yields CASSQGRFSYEQYF.

V usage is TRBV7-2 and J usage is TRBJ2-1; D possibly corresponds to TRBD2 (6 bases). Germline CDR1 is SGHTA and CDR2 is FQGNSA. The length of the CDR3 is 16 residues. With 4 bases removed from V and 2 bases from J, the gap between germline ends came to 15 bases. The CDR3 DNA reads as TGTGCCAGCAGCTCCCGTTCTAGCGCCGCCTACAATGAGCAGTTCTTC. Residues: CASSSRSSAAYNEQFF.

This clone was observed a handful of times. The chain recombines TRBV4-1 with TRBJ1-1; tentatively, D is TRBD1 (6 bases). Germline CDR1 reads MGHRA; CDR2 reads YSYEKL. CDR3 length equals 15 residues. Trimming left V 0 bases short and J 4 bases short, with 12 bases between. The CDR3 DNA follows: TGCGCCAGCAGCCAAGATGGGCAGGGGCCCACTGAAGCTTTCTTT. Translated: CASSQDGQGPTEAFF.

V gene TRBV18 combines with J gene TRBJ1-4, with D possibly being TRBD1 (6 bases). The CDR3 totals 14 residues. Germline-derived CDR1 and CDR2 are KGHSH and LQKENI. Trimming took 3 bases from V and 7 from J, leaving 12 bases between them. CDR3 loop: CASSPAGVTEKLFF. The CDR3 DNA follows: TGTGCCAGCTCACCGGCAGGGGTAACTGAAAAACTGTTTTTT.

This clone has just one count. The J gene is TRBJ2-3, the V gene TRBV7-3, with TRBD2 identical over 7 bases. This CDR3 spans 15 amino acids. Germline V gives CDR1 SGHTA, CDR2 FQGTGA. V was clipped by 2 bases and J by 1 base; unmatched bases: 3. CDR3 loop: CASSLHGLGTDTQYF. In DNA form, the CDR3 reads TGTGCCAGCAGCTTACACGGACTAGGCACAGATACGCAGTATTTT.

This chain links TRBV19 with TRBJ1-5; 11 bases fit TRBD1. Germline V gives CDR1 LNHDA, CDR2 SQIVND (reference sequence). The CDR3 runs 18 residues. V lost 5 bases, J lost 0 bases, and 9 bases stayed unmatched. Here the CDR3 reads CASSAPDRGLYSNQPQHF. The CDR3 DNA reads TGTGCCAGTAGTGCGCCGGACAGGGGGCTTTATAGCAATCAGCCCCAGCATTTT.

The chain employs TRBV5-8 and TRBJ2-3; 10 positions agree with TRBD2. The CDR3 runs to 15 residues. With 1 base clipped from V and 6 bases from J, the junction kept 5 bases outside the gene matches. Germline V gene lookup returns CDR1 SGHTS and CDR2 YDEGEE. The CDR3 sequence: CASSLLAGVPDTQYF. The CDR3 DNA reads TGTGCCAGCAGCTTGCTAGCGGGAGTCCCCGATACGCAGTATTTT.

The chain uses TRBV5-6 and TRBJ1-6; TRBD1 is a possible D gene (5 bases). Germline V gene lookup returns CDR1 SGHDT and CDR2 YYEEEE. The CDR3 spans 16 residues. The ends were cut back, 3 bases at V and 5 bases at J, with 15 bases in the middle. CDR3 protein: CASSYRTGLDNSPLHF. CDR3 nucleotide sequence: TGTGCCAGCAGCTATAGAACGGGACTCGATAATTCACCCCTCCACTTT. Full variable domain (remainder filled in from reference TRBV5-6 and TRBJ1-6): DAGVTQSPTHLIKTRGQQVTLRCSPKSGHDTVSWYQQALGQGPQFIFQYYEEEERQRGNFPDRFSGHQFPNYSSELNVNALLLGDSALYLCASSYRTGLDNSPLHFGNGTRLTVT.

The rearrangement joins TRBV9 to TRBJ2-3; 12 bases agree with TRBD2. Germline trimming cut 4 bases from V and 4 bases from J; bases unmatched to any gene: 4. The CDR3 extends over 15 amino acids. Germline lookup yields CDR1 SGDLS and CDR2 YYNGEE. The CDR3 coding sequence is TGTGCCAGCAGCCCTCGACTAGCGGGAGCAGATACGCAGTATTTT. Translated: CASSPRLAGADTQYF.

The CDR3 region has the DNA TGTGCCAGCAGCTTAATCCGGGACACTGAAGCTTTCTTT. As protein: CASSLIRDTEAFF. The rearrangement uses TRBV11-2 and TRBJ1-1; no clear D gene. Germline assignment: CDR1 SGHAT and CDR2 FQNNGV. V gave up 2 bases and J gave up 3 bases, with 7 bases separating them. This CDR3 is built from 13 residues.

This clone was seen a single time. The chain combines TRBV7-2 with TRBJ1-3, with D hard to call. V lost 1 base and J 2 bases, leaving 3 bases between the germline ends. CDR1 and CDR2 (germline): SGHTA, FQGNSA. The CDR3 consists of 13 residues. The CDR3 nucleotides are TGTGCCAGCAGCTTAGTAGCTGGAAACACCATATATTTT. This translates into CASSLVAGNTIYF.

The chain recombines TRBV2 with TRBJ2-3; 7 bases fit TRBD1. Germline V gives CDR1 SNHLY, CDR2 FYNNEI. J gave up 2 bases and V 10 bases, and 9 bases lay outside the gene matches. The CDR3 runs to 14 residues. In nucleotides, the CDR3 is TGTGCCATCCAGGGACAGCGAAACACAGATACGCAGTATTTT. It is translated as CAIQGQRNTDTQYF.

With regard to this clone: The identical CDR3 is also encoded by other nucleotide sequences in the sample. This chain uses TRBV18 with TRBJ1-6, with D unresolved. The CDR3 has 12 amino acids. V gave up 0 bases and J gave up 7 bases, with 1 base separating them. Germline loops: CDR1 KGHSH, CDR2 LQKENI. This CDR3 is CASSPPNSPLHF. The CDR3, as DNA: TGTGCCAGCTCACCACCGAATTCACCCCTCCACTTT.

V gene TRBV19 combines with J gene TRBJ2-2; 12 bases align to TRBD2. Germline V lookup: CDR1 LNHDA, CDR2 SQIVND (reference sequence). This CDR3 region has 18 residues. J gave up 6 bases and V 6 bases, and 14 bases lay outside the gene matches. The CDR3 spells CASSRTSGTQTISGELFF. The DNA for the CDR3 is TGTGCCAGTAGCCGGACTAGCGGGACCCAAACCATCTCCGGGGAGCTGTTTTTT.

This chain uses TRBV4-1 with TRBJ2-6; D possibly corresponds to TRBD2 (6 bases). V was trimmed by 2 bases and J by 0 bases, leaving 14 bases between them. Germline CDR1 MGHRA, CDR2 YSYEKL. This CDR3 is 18 amino acids long. CDR3 nucleotides: TGCGCCAGCAGCCAAATAGGGAGGCAGAGCTCTGGGGCCAACGTCCTGACTTTC. Protein: CASSQIGRQSSGANVLTF.

This clone was seen once. The chain recombines TRBV2 with TRBJ2-3, with 7 bases matching TRBD2. Germline trimming cut 4 bases from V and 0 bases from J; bases unmatched to any gene: 1. CDR3 length: 14 residues. Germline loops: CDR1 SNHLY, CDR2 FYNNEI. The CDR3 DNA reads as TGTGCCAGCAGTGTGCGGGAGAGCACAGATACGCAGTATTTT. It codes for CASSVRESTDTQYF.

In this sample, this clone turned up once. The genes are TRBV2 and TRBJ1-3, with D unclear. The CDR3 is 16 residues long. Trimming cost V 0 bases and J 4 bases, with 13 bases left between them. Germline CDR1 and CDR2: SNHLY and FYNNEI. CDR3 DNA sequence: TGTGCCAGCAGTGAAGCGCGGGATTTCGTGGGAAACACCATATATTTT. Encoded protein: CASSEARDFVGNTIYF.

This clone has a single count. V is TRBV28 and J is TRBJ1-3, with D unresolved. The germline gives CDR1 MDHEN, CDR2 SYDVKM. This CDR3 contains 15 residues. V shed 0 bases and J shed 0 bases, with 6 bases lying between them. CDR3 nucleotide sequence: TGTGCCAGCAGTTTATGGGCCAACTCTGGAAACACCATATATTTT. Protein sequence: CASSLWANSGNTIYF.